This T cell receptor beta chain was observed in a study of a mutant IDH1 vaccine in newly diagnosed glioma. This CDR3 contains 14 residues. The J segment lost 8 bases and the V segment lost 3 bases, leaving 9 bases of the junction unmatched. Germline values: CDR1 SGHDT, CDR2 YYEEEE. Time point defined: baseline, week 1 (first vaccination visit). Treatment here: pre-vaccination baseline after standard-of-care therapy. Donor tumors were new WHO grade 3 or 4 IDH1-mutant, ATRX-lost astrocytomas. Clones were sequenced by immunoSEQ multiplex PCR, and TCRdb holds only the in-frame ones, with some missing. The data hold about 16,000 clones, with 95% to 96% observed a single time.

The TCR comes from a woman younger than 30 with glioma. Some clones in this sample may be carry-over from other donors' samples. This specimen was peripheral blood mononuclear cells (PBMCs), taken from a glioma patient treated with radiotherapy, temozolomide or both. V is TRBV5-6 and J is TRBJ1-2; 8 bases are a match to TRBD1. The chain's CDR3 is CASSYRDRTGGYTF. DNA of the CDR3: TGTGCCAGCAGCTACCGGGACAGGACTGGCGGCTACACCTTC.